This TCR beta chain is drawn from a study of T cell responses to AZD1222 COVID-19 vaccine. The CDR3 loop spans 16 amino acids. Germline V gene data show CDR1 as KGHDR and CDR2 as SFDVKD. The germline V and J ends were trimmed by 4 bases and 0 bases, with 12 bases remaining between them. Produced via immunoSEQ multiplex PCR; TCRdb's table is partial and in-frame only. The sample holds roughly 77,000 clones, approximately 90% seen once. On this clone itself: Its specificity is unknown.

General study findings and limits: Along spike, vaccine-associated CD4 TCRs were found throughout, with dominance at 160-218 and 743-854. The sample set comprised mostly white British donors with more females, and clonal diversity was possibly underestimated.

Both about-4-week and about-12-week second-dose recipients were combined. The receptor was derived from an adult who received the AZD1222 COVID-19 vaccine. The sequencing used peripheral blood, collected 28 days after the second AZD1222 dose. The chain uses TRBV24-1 and TRBJ2-1, with D perhaps TRBD1 or TRBD2 (6 bases each). The CDR3 reads CATSEERGASYNEQFF. The CDR3 region has the DNA TGTGCCACCAGTGAGGAAAGGGGGGCCTCCTACAATGAGCAGTTCTTC.